The clone carrying this TCR beta chain was observed once. Time point noted: patch test 3, about 24 weeks after DPC sensitization. The treatment was: therapeutic diphenylcyclopropenone sensitization with weekly scalp DPC. Authors' data handling: Per sample, the median was around 100,000 TCRs, with values from roughly 23,000 to 640,000. TCRdb analysed the RACE reads with MiXCR anew, one entry per CDR3 protein. The V and J calls shown here were made by TCRdb, not taken from the authors' results. The sample lists around 110,000 distinct CDR3 sequences, roughly 12% occurring once. This record comes from a study of human T cells and chemical hapten exposure. V gave up 5 bases and J gave up 7 bases, with 11 bases separating them. Per germline, CDR1 LGHNT and CDR2 FRNRAP. The CDR3 runs 12 residues.

This clonotype was sampled from a woman in her 50s with alopecia areata. Some clones in this sample may be carry-over from other donors' samples. V is TRBV12-5 and J is TRBJ1-1, with a weak D call TRBD1 (6 bases). The sample in question was whole blood, obtained in connection with sensitization to the hapten diphenylcyclopropenone (DPC). The CDR3 coding sequence is TGTGCTAGTGGTCGGGGGCCTAATGAAGCTTTCTTT. It codes for CASGRGPNEAFF.